What follows describes a single T cell receptor beta chain. Its target is not known. This entry belongs to a study of radiotherapy plus CTLA-4 blockade in lung cancer. Study-level findings and limits: An expansion of tumor-derived TCR clones occurred in blood after radiotherapy plus ipilimumab.

Sequencing used immunoSEQ multiplex PCR; TCRdb keeps in-frame clones, though not all of them. The sample shows approximately 40,000 clones, approximately 86% of them seen only once. The V gene's germline CDR1 is SGHRS and CDR2 YFSETQ. CDR3 length: 15 amino acids. V lost 4 bases and J 0 bases, leaving 11 bases between the germline ends. The source is a human donor with non-small cell lung cancer whose response to radiotherapy plus ipilimumab could not be evaluated. This chain joins TRBV5-1 and TRBJ2-1; maybe TRBD1 (5 bases). Here the sequenced sample was peripheral blood, taken from a patient treated with radiotherapy plus ipilimumab. The CDR3 nucleotides read TGCGCCAGCAGCCCCCAGGGAAGCTCCTACAATGAGCAGTTCTTC. It codes for CASSPQGSSYNEQFF.